A single sample is the source of the 12 T cell receptor beta chains below, sequenced in a study of T cells in Graves' hyperthyroidism and ophthalmopathy. Amplification targeted TCR beta CDR3 regions from RNA transcripts. The HTBI primer set served for first-round RT-PCR of the TCR CDR3. TCRdb re-called the multiplex PCR reads with MiXCR, one entry per CDR3 protein. The data contain hundreds of thousands of distinct CDR3 sequences, about 16% of them singletons. Sequencing input: blood. These receptors came from a woman between 40 and 50 years old with Graves' ophthalmopathy.

V and J are TRBV4-1 and TRBJ2-7; 8 bases are shared with TRBD1. The J segment lost 0 bases and the V segment lost 4 bases, leaving 8 bases of the junction unmatched. Germline CDR1 is MGHRA and CDR2 is YSYEKL. The CDR3 spans 16 residues. The CDR3 nucleotides are TGCGCCAGCAGCCCGTGGACAGGGCTAAGCTCCTACGAGCAGTACTTC. Protein: CASSPWTGLSSYEQYF.

The V call is TRBV28, the J call TRBJ1-6; 7 bases are shared with TRBD1. Per the germline V gene, CDR1 is MDHEN and CDR2 is SYDVKM. The CDR3 length is 17 residues. V shed 3 bases and J 7 bases; nucleotides not matched to a gene: 12. CDR3 sequence reads: CASSFPSHRGFNSPLHF. CDR3 nucleotides: TGTGCCAGCAGTTTCCCAAGCCACAGGGGTTTCAATTCACCCCTCCACTTT. Based on the CDR3 plus reference TRBV28 and TRBJ1-6, the full variable domain is DVKVTQSSRYLVKRTGEKVFLECVQDMDHENMFWYRQDPGLGLRLIYFSYDVKMKEKGDIPEGYSVSREKKERFSLILESASTNQTSMYLCASSFPSHRGFNSPLHFGNGTRLTVT.

The table lists this clonotype with many counts. This chain joins TRBV18 and TRBJ1-1; 10 bases map to TRBD1. The V and J ends lost 6 bases and 7 bases, in that order; junction bases with no gene match: 14. The germline CDR1 and CDR2 sequences are KGHSH and LQKENI. The CDR3 runs to 16 residues. Written as DNA, the CDR3 is TGTGCCAGCTCGCCGGGACAGGGGAGACGGGCCAGTGAAGCTTTCTTT. Translation gives CASSPGQGRRASEAFF.

This clonotype has just a few counts. The chain couples TRBV6-1 to TRBJ1-3, with 8 bases lining up with TRBD1. Trimming took 3 bases from V and 3 from J; bases not matched to a gene: 4. CDR1 is MNHNS, CDR2 SASEGT, per germline. The CDR3 is 15 amino acids. CDR3 nucleotides: TGTGCCAGCAGTGACGACAGGGGCTTTGGAAACACCATATATTTT. It yields the protein CASSDDRGFGNTIYF.

This clonotype was seen only a few times. This chain connects TRBV20-1 to TRBJ2-7, with TRBD1 matching 9 bases. The ends lost 4 bases at V and 2 bases at J; junction bases unmatched: 6. From germline, CDR1 is DFQATT and CDR2 SNEGSKA (reference sequence). The CDR3 is 14 amino acids. The CDR3 region is CSAMDRGRAYEQYF. The CDR3 DNA reads TGCAGTGCTATGGACAGGGGTCGGGCCTACGAGCAGTACTTC.

V is TRBV29-1 and J is TRBJ2-5; the D is unclear. Germline V gene lookup returns CDR1 SQVTM and CDR2 ANQGSEA. V lost 6 bases to trimming and J lost 3 bases, with 14 bases between them. CDR3 length: 13 residues. CDR3 DNA sequence: TGCAGCGTCCCGAACGGAGTTGAAGAGACCCAGTACTTC. Translating gives CSVPNGVEETQYF.

This clonotype was recorded at least ten times. The chain joins TRBV30 to TRBJ1-5, with 12 bases fitting TRBD1. The CDR3 runs 16 residues. CDR1 and CDR2 (germline): GTSNPN, SVGIG (reference sequence). J gave up 5 bases and V 2 bases, and 7 bases lay outside the gene matches. The CDR3 DNA is TGTGCCTGGAGTCCCGGGACAGGGGGCGCGGATCAGCCCCAGCATTTT. Encoded protein: CAWSPGTGGADQPQHF.

In this sample, this clonotype turned up many times. The rearrangement joins TRBV6-1 to TRBJ1-2; 7 nucleotides align to TRBD1. CDR1 is MNHNS and CDR2 is SASEGT in the germline V gene. Trimming took 6 bases from V and 8 from J; bases not matched to a gene: 9. The CDR3 loop spans 13 amino acids. CDR3 protein: CASRRDRDLGYTF. In nucleotides, the CDR3 is TGTGCCAGCAGACGCGACAGGGACTTGGGCTACACCTTC.

This clonotype came up many times. This chain links TRBV12-3 or TRBV12-4 with TRBJ2-1, with D hard to call. The ends were cut back, 9 bases at V and 3 bases at J, with 12 bases in the middle. The CDR3 has 13 residues. Here the CDR3 reads CASGEYSYNEQFF. The CDR3 DNA follows: TGTGCCAGTGGAGAGTACAGCTACAATGAGCAGTTCTTC.

This clonotype was detected only once. V gene TRBV6-2 or TRBV6-3 combines with J gene TRBJ2-4; 7 bases are a match to TRBD1. The CDR3 consists of 14 residues. Unmatched junction bases numbered 4, after V lost 7 bases and J lost 1 base. Germline lookup yields CDR1 MNHEY and CDR2 SVGEGT. The CDR3, as DNA: TGTGCCAGCATGACAGGGACGGCCAAAAACATTCAGTACTTC. It translates to CASMTGTAKNIQYF.

The chain uses TRBV27 and TRBJ1-1; D unclear. The CDR3 runs to 13 residues. V lost 9 bases and J 2 bases, leaving 13 bases between the germline ends. Germline V gene sequence: CDR1 MNHEY, CDR2 SMNVEV (reference sequence). The CDR3 sequence: CASPEGSNTEAFF. CDR3 DNA: TGTGCCAGTCCCGAGGGAAGTAACACTGAAGCTTTCTTT.

The V and J genes are TRBV6-5 and TRBJ2-2, with D tentatively TRBD1 or TRBD2 (5 bases each). V was pared by 1 base and J by 1 base, with 13 bases between. Germline assignment: CDR1 MNHEY and CDR2 SVGAGI. The length of the CDR3 is 17 residues. CDR3 nucleotide sequence: TGTGCCAGCAGTTACTACACCGGGACCTTGAACACCGGGGAGCTGTTTTTT. It is translated as CASSYYTGTLNTGELFF.